This T cell receptor beta chain was identified during a study of cytomegalovirus exposure and HLA in healthy donors. Of note for this clone: Its matching antigen is unknown.

Primers included in the PCR were 60 Vbeta and 13 Jbeta primers. Per the original methods: Per a later analysis, the number of unique TCR beta chains was around 80 million, of which about 11 million were shared. Here immunoSEQ multiplex PCR was the method, and the copy in TCRdb shows in-frame clones only, minus some. V, J and clone size are those of that table, while D and trimming were read from the DNA. Counted here are some 150,000 clones, around two thirds occurring once; the ten biggest clones make up less than 2.5%. Broader study findings: With later analysis, a missense DCLRE1C variant became linked to TCR beta V- and J-gene trimming.

The CDR3 totals 14 residues. Germline V CDR1 and CDR2: SGDLS, YYNGEE. V was pared by 4 bases and J by 5 bases, with 8 bases of the junction left unmatched. The clonotype originates from a woman between 40 and 50 years old in good health and CMV-seronegative. V usage is TRBV9 and J usage is TRBJ2-5; 7 positions agree with TRBD2. Input material: PBMCs. This chain's CDR3 is CASSPGGVRETQYF. The CDR3 DNA follows: TGTGCCAGCAGCCCGGGGGGAGTCCGGGAGACCCAGTACTTC. Full variable domain (rest looked up from reference TRBV9 and TRBJ2-5): DSGVTQTPKHLITATGQRVTLRCSPRSGDLSVYWYQQSLDQGLQFLIQYYNGEERAKGNILERFSAQQFPDLHSELNLSSLELGDSALYFCASSPGGVRETQYFGPGTRLLVL.